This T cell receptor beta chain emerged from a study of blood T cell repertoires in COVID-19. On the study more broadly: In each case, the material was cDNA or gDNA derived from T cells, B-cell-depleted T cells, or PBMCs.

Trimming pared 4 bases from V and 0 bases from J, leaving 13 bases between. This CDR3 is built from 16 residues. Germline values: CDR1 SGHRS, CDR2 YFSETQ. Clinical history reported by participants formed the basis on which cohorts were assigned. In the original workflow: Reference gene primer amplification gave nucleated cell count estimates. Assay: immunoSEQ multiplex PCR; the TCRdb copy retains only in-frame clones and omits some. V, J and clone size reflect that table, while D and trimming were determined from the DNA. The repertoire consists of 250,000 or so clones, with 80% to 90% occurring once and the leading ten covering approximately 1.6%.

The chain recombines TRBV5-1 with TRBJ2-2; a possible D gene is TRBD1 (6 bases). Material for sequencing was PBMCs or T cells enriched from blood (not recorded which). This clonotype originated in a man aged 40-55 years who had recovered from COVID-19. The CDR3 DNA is TGCGCCAGCAGCCCCCGACAGGTTACGAACACCGGGGAGCTGTTTTTT. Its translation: CASSPRQVTNTGELFF.